This is a list of T cell receptor beta chains from one sample in a study of cytomegalovirus exposure and HLA in healthy donors. Generated by immunoSEQ multiplex PCR, the TCRdb table keeps only in-frame clones and is missing some. The repertoire holds fewer than 150,000 clones, with roughly four fifths as singletons. Specimen: PBMCs. These receptors all stem from a human donor in good health. The CDR3 runs from the conserved cysteine through the conserved F or W. A D gene is named only where the DNA matches it firmly. Where a row states a size, it is once, few, many or the class of an expanded clone; other rows omit it.

v_gene	j_gene	abundance	d_gene	CDR3aa	CDR3nt
TRBV29-1	TRBJ1-1	.	TRBD1	CSGGQVNTEAFF	TGCAGCGGGGGACAGGTGAACACTGAAGCTTTCTTT
TRBV9	TRBJ2-1	few	.	CASGTIFGSQFF	TGTGCCAGCGGTACCATTTTTGGTAGTCAGTTCTTC
TRBV2	TRBJ2-3	once	.	CASKLSRGSTDTQYF	TGTGCCAGCAAACTTTCACGGGGTAGCACAGATACGCAGTATTTT
TRBV30	TRBJ2-7	.	.	CAWSPADLTFTFYEQYF	TGTGCCTGGAGTCCAGCGGACCTCACCTTTACTTTCTACGAGCAGTACTTC
TRBV5-1	TRBJ2-3	.	.	CASSLNPDTQYF	TGCGCCAGCAGCCTAAACCCAGATACGCAGTATTTT
TRBV9	TRBJ2-3	.	.	CASSLMGADTDTQYF	TGTGCCAGCAGCCTAATGGGGGCGGACACAGATACGCAGTATTTT
TRBV5-6	TRBJ2-6	.	.	CASSSVYSGANVLTF	TGTGCCAGCAGCAGCGTATACTCTGGGGCCAACGTCCTGACTTTC
TRBV2	TRBJ1-5	few	.	CASSEEKGFSNQPQHF	TGTGCCAGCAGTGAAGAGAAGGGGTTTAGCAATCAGCCCCAGCATTTT
TRBV6-1	TRBJ1-2	few	TRBD1	CASSPDRGRGYTF	TGTGCCAGCAGTCCGGACAGGGGGCGAGGCTACACCTTC
TRBV5-8	TRBJ2-3	.	.	CASSLDRADTQYF	TGTGCCAGCAGCTTGGACAGGGCTGATACGCAGTATTTT
TRBV27	TRBJ2-7	.	TRBD2	CASSSGLAGTEQYF	TGTGCCAGCAGTTCGGGACTAGCGGGAACCGAGCAGTACTTC
TRBV9	TRBJ2-7	once	TRBD2	CASSVGGGSEQYF	TGTGCCAGCAGCGTAGGGGGGGGATCGGAGCAGTACTTC
TRBV28	TRBJ2-1	once	.	CASSLNNEQFF	TGTGCCAGCAGCCTAAACAATGAGCAGTTCTTC
TRBV28	TRBJ2-2	.	.	CASSSPNGIGELFF	TGTGCCAGCAGTTCCCCGAACGGGATCGGGGAGCTGTTTTTT
TRBV15	TRBJ2-1	.	.	CATSRPVIGDEQFF	TGTGCCACCAGCAGACCGGTGATTGGTGATGAGCAGTTCTTC
TRBV9	TRBJ2-7	.	.	CASSVGGGRDEQYF	TGTGCCAGCAGCGTAGGCGGGGGCCGGGACGAGCAGTACTTC
TRBV5-4	TRBJ1-1	.	TRBD1	CASSFDRGPSEAFF	TGTGCCAGCAGCTTCGACAGGGGTCCTTCTGAAGCTTTCTTT
TRBV5-1	TRBJ2-7	few	TRBD2	CASSNGLAGGSYEQYF	TGCGCCAGCAGCAACGGACTAGCGGGGGGCTCCTACGAGCAGTACTTC
TRBV18	TRBJ2-2	.	.	CASSPSAGELFF	TGTGCCAGCTCACCATCGGCCGGGGAGCTGTTTTTT
TRBV4-1	TRBJ2-3	.	TRBD2	CASSQKLGLVPDTQYF	TGCGCCAGCAGCCAAAAGCTCGGACTAGTCCCAGATACGCAGTATTTT
TRBV19	TRBJ1-6	few	TRBD1	CASSIPRQGGSPLHF	TGTGCCAGTAGTATCCCCCGACAGGGGGGATCACCCCTCCACTTT
TRBV7-9	TRBJ2-1	.	.	CASSPGGGHNEQFF	TGTGCCAGCAGCCCGGGAGGGGGCCACAATGAGCAGTTCTTC
TRBV11-2	TRBJ2-7	.	.	CASSSDGYEQYF	TGTGCCAGCAGCAGCGACGGCTACGAGCAGTACTTC
TRBV10-2	TRBJ1-1	.	.	CASSPLRLDTEAFF	TGCGCCAGCAGTCCACTCCGGTTAGACACTGAAGCTTTCTTT
TRBV7-9	TRBJ1-6	few	.	CASSSLLQGINSPLHF	TGTGCCAGCAGCTCCCTATTACAGGGTATCAATTCACCCCTCCACTTT
TRBV11-3	TRBJ2-7	.	TRBD1	CASSSGTGTYEQYF	TGTGCCAGCAGCTCGGGGACAGGGACCTACGAGCAGTACTTC
TRBV4-1	TRBJ1-2	.	.	CASTNYGGNYGYTF	TGCGCCAGCACCAACTACGGGGGAAACTATGGCTACACCTTC
TRBV6-1	TRBJ2-3	few	TRBD2	CASSEVAGDPDTQYF	TGTGCCAGCAGTGAAGTAGCGGGAGATCCAGATACGCAGTATTTT
TRBV6-1	TRBJ2-7	few	.	CASADNEQYF	TGTGCCAGCGCAGACAACGAGCAGTACTTC
TRBV6-1	TRBJ1-5	.	TRBD1	CASKGQLYSNQPQHF	TGTGCCAGCAAGGGACAGCTGTATAGCAATCAGCCCCAGCATTTT
TRBV11-2	TRBJ2-7	.	.	CASSPRKLGHREREQYF	TGTGCCAGCAGCCCTAGAAAATTAGGACACAGGGAGAGAGAGCAGTACTTC
TRBV4-1	TRBJ2-3	.	.	CASSRTGTLRSTDTQYF	TGCGCCAGCAGCCGGACCGGGACTCTAAGAAGTACAGATACGCAGTATTTT
TRBV6-6	TRBJ2-2	few	.	CASTNMVTGELFF	TGTGCCAGCACCAACATGGTTACCGGGGAGCTGTTTTTT
TRBV19	TRBJ2-1	.	TRBD1	CASRTGAVSSYNEQFF	TGTGCCAGCCGAACAGGGGCGGTCAGCTCCTACAATGAGCAGTTCTTC
TRBV29-1	TRBJ2-3	few	TRBD2	CSVTELAGGFDTQYF	TGCAGCGTTACCGAACTAGCGGGAGGTTTCGATACGCAGTATTTT
TRBV9	TRBJ1-2	.	.	CASSLRTGNGYTF	TGTGCCAGCAGCTTGAGAACAGGGAACGGCTACACCTTC
TRBV7-8	TRBJ1-2	.	.	CASSLAQGTYGYTF	TGTGCCAGCAGCTTAGCACAGGGTACCTATGGCTACACCTTC
TRBV7-6	TRBJ2-2	.	TRBD2	CASSSGLAGGDGELFF	TGTGCCAGCAGCTCGGGACTAGCGGGGGGGGACGGGGAGCTGTTTTTT
TRBV6-5	TRBJ1-2	.	.	CASTLGGSGDGYTF	TGTGCCAGCACTCTGGGGGGGTCGGGCGATGGCTACACCTTC
TRBV6-5	TRBJ2-1	.	.	CASSGSRGAYNEQFF	TGTGCCAGCAGTGGGAGCCGGGGAGCGTACAATGAGCAGTTCTTC
TRBV5-1	TRBJ1-4	.	TRBD1	CASSLGTGEKLFF	TGCGCCAGCAGCTTGGGGACAGGTGAAAAACTGTTTTTT
TRBV6-6	TRBJ1-2	.	.	CASSYGAHYTF	TGTGCCAGCAGTTACGGGGCCCACTACACCTTC
TRBV7-8	TRBJ1-2	.	.	CASSPTGSPLYGYTF	TGTGCCAGCAGCCCAACAGGGAGCCCTCTCTATGGCTACACCTTC
TRBV5-1	TRBJ2-5	once	.	CASLDLGNQGGKTQYF	TGCGCCAGCTTGGACCTGGGCAATCAAGGGGGAAAGACCCAGTACTTC
TRBV9	TRBJ2-2	.	.	CASSAGGTGELFF	TGTGCCAGCAGCGCTGGCGGGACCGGGGAGCTGTTTTTT
TRBV5-1	TRBJ2-5	.	TRBD2	CASSSMSGGAATQYF	TGCGCCAGCAGCAGCATGAGCGGGGGGGCGGCGACCCAGTACTTC
TRBV27	TRBJ1-2	.	.	CASSYLGVGGYTF	TGTGCCAGCAGTTACTTAGGGGTCGGTGGCTACACCTTC
TRBV27	TRBJ2-1	few	.	CASSLRGVEQFF	TGTGCCAGCAGTTTAAGGGGCGTCGAGCAGTTCTTC